This T cell receptor (beta chain) emerged from a study of PD-L1 blockade in urothelial cancer. Overall study: It was in about 2014 that patients started atezolizumab at 1,200 mg intravenously every 3 weeks. Male patients with bladder-origin urothelial cancer numbered about nine tenths of the roughly 29.

Sequencing used immunoSEQ multiplex PCR; TCRdb keeps in-frame clones, though not all of them. This table holds about 80,000 clones, over 80% found once. The study's findings and limits: At the 3-week point, tumor-associated blood clones expanded more in durable-benefit patients.

V was shortened by 2 bases and J by 5 bases, with 13 bases between the two germline ends. CDR3 length: 15 residues. Germline CDR1 SGHTA, CDR2 FQGNSA. Regarding this clone: What it recognizes is unknown.

Stated time point: pretreatment peripheral blood. Anywhere from 1 to 8 samples came from each patient, spanning pretreatment and on-treatment. The receptor's source is a man aged 35-49 years with urothelial cancer. This material consisted of PBMCs, taken around atezolizumab (anti-PD-L1) treatment. The chain combines TRBV7-2 with TRBJ2-1; the D gene is possibly TRBD2 (5 bases). The CDR3 DNA reads TGTGCCAGCAGCTTATCCGGACTTCTAAACAATGAGCAGTTCTTC. This sequence encodes CASSLSGLLNNEQFF.